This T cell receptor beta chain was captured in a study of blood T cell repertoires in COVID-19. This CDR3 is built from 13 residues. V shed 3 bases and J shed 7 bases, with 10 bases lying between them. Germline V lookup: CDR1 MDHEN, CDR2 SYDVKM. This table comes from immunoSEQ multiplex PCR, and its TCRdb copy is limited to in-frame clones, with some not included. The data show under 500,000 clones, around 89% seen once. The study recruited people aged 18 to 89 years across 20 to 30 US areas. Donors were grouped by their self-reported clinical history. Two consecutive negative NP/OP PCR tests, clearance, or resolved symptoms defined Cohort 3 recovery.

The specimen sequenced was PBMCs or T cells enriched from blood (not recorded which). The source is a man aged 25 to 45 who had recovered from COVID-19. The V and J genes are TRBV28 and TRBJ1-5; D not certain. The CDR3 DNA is TGTGCCAGCAGTTTCGCGGTGATCCAGCCCCAGCATTTT. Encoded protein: CASSFAVIQPQHF.